This TCR beta chain was found in a study of cytomegalovirus exposure and HLA in healthy donors. Regarding the study as a whole: TCR beta V segments were, for the most part, productive about 87% or about 30% of the time in an earlier analysis.

V shed 0 bases and J 3 bases; nucleotides not matched to a gene: 4. This CDR3 has 16 residues. CDR1 is LGHNA, CDR2 YSLEER, per germline. The primer mix had 60 Vbeta and 13 Jbeta primers. Assay used: immunoSEQ multiplex PCR; TCRdb lists only in-frame clones, some missing. The data show 170,000 or so clones, 83% seen once. As concerns this clone: What it recognizes is unknown.

What was sequenced was PBMCs. J is TRBJ1-4 and V is TRBV4-3, with 7 bases aligning to TRBD1. The sequence was obtained from a man aged 50-59 years in good health and CMV-seronegative. The CDR3 nucleotides read TGCGCCAGCAGCCAAGATGGGACAGACTCTAATGAAAAACTGTTTTTT. Protein product: CASSQDGTDSNEKLFF.